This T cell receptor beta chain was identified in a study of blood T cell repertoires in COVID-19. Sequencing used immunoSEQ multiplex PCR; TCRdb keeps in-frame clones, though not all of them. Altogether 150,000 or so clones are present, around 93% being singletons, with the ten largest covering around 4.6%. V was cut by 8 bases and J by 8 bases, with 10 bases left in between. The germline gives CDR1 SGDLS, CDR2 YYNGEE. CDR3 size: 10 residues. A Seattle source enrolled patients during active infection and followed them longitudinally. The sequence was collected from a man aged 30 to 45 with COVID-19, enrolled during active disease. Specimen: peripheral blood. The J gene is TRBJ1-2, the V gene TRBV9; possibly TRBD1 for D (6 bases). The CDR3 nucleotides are TGTGCCAGACGACAGGTGGGCTACACCTTC. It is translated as CARRQVGYTF.